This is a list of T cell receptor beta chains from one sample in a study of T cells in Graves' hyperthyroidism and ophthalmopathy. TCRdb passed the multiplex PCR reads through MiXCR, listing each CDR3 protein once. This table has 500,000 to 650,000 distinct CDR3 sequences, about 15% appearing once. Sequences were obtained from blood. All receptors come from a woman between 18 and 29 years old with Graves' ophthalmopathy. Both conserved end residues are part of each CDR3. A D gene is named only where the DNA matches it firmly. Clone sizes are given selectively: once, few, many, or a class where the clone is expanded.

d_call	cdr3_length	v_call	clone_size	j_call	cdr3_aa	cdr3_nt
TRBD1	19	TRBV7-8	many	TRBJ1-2	CASSPPRDRSFSANYGYTF	TGTGCCAGCAGCCCGCCTCGGGACAGAAGTTTTTCCGCTAACTATGGCTACACCTTC
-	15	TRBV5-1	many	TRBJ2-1	CASSSGLNPYNEQFF	TGCGCCAGCAGCTCTGGACTAAATCCATACAATGAGCAGTTCTTC
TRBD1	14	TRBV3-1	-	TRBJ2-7	CASSLRDSDYEQYF	TGTGCCAGCAGCCTCCGGGACAGCGACTACGAGCAGTACTTC
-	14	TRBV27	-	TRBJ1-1	CASSLRGVQAEAFF	TGTGCCAGCAGTTTAAGAGGGGTACAGGCTGAAGCTTTCTTT
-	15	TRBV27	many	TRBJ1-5	CASSLSGQSSQPQHF	TGTGCCAGCAGTTTATCTGGACAGTCCAGTCAGCCCCAGCATTTT
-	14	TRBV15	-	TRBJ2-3	CATARTAGRDTQYF	TGTGCCACCGCCAGAACCGCAGGCAGAGATACGCAGTATTTT
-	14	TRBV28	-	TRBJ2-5	CASSPQGPPETQYF	TGTGCCAGTAGCCCTCAGGGTCCCCCAGAGACCCAGTACTTC
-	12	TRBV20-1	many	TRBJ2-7	CSASPGTDEQYF	TGCAGTGCTAGCCCAGGCACGGACGAGCAGTACTTC
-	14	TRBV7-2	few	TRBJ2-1	CASSLYSPAVEQFF	TGTGCCAGCAGCTTATACTCCCCTGCTGTTGAGCAGTTCTTC
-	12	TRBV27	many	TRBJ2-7	CASSLPSYEQYF	TGTGCCAGCAGTTTACCTTCCTACGAGCAGTACTTC
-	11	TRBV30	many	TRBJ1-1	CAWIGNTEAFF	TGTGCCTGGATCGGAAATACTGAAGCTTTCTTT
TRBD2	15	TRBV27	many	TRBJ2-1	CASSSYSGRRDEQFF	TGTGCCAGCAGTTCTTATAGCGGGAGGCGTGATGAGCAGTTCTTC
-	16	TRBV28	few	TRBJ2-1	CASSPGQPLIDNEQFF	TGTGCCAGCAGTCCCGGACAGCCCCTGATTGACAATGAGCAGTTCTTC
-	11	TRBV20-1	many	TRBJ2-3	CSARGIDTQYF	TGCAGTGCTAGGGGGATAGATACGCAGTATTTT
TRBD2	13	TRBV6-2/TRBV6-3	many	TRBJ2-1	CASKASGFNEQFF	TGTGCCAGCAAGGCTAGCGGGTTCAATGAGCAGTTCTTC
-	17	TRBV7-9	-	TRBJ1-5	CASSHTVGLHSNQPQHF	TGTGCCAGCAGCCATACCGTGGGACTGCATAGCAATCAGCCCCAGCATTTT
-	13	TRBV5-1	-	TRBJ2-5	CASSLTSTETQYF	TGCGCCAGCAGCTTGACTAGCACAGAGACCCAGTACTTC
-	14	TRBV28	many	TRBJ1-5	CASEDGYSNQPQHF	TGTGCCAGCGAGGACGGCTATAGCAATCAGCCCCAGCATTTT
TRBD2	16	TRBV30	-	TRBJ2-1	CAWSADSGSSYNEQFF	TGTGCCTGGAGTGCGGATAGCGGGAGCTCCTACAATGAGCAGTTCTTC
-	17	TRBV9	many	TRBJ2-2	CASSVAMGGANTGELFF	TGTGCCAGCAGCGTAGCTATGGGCGGCGCGAACACCGGGGAGCTGTTTTTT
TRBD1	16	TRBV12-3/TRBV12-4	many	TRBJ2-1	CASSPGQGSSYNEQFF	TGTGCCAGCAGTCCAGGACAGGGGAGCTCCTACAATGAGCAGTTCTTC
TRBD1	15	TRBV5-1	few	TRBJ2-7	CASSLGTTGGREQYF	TGCGCCAGCAGCTTGGGGACTACAGGGGGCCGCGAGCAGTACTTC
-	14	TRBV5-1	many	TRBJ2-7	CASQHQTGMGEQYF	TGCGCCAGCCAACATCAAACAGGGATGGGCGAGCAGTACTTC
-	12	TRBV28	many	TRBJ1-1	CASSLGSDEAFF	TGTGCCAGCAGTTTAGGGTCCGATGAAGCTTTCTTT
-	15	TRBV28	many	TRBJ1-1	CASSPLGGAGTEAFF	TGTGCCAGCAGCCCTCTGGGGGGGGCAGGCACTGAAGCTTTCTTT
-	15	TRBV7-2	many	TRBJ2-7	CASSSTLAGMNEQYF	TGTGCCAGCAGCTCGACTCTTGCGGGCATGAACGAGCAGTACTTC
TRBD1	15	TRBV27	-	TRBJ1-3	CASSKGTVSGNTIYF	TGTGCCAGCAGTAAAGGGACAGTCTCCGGAAACACCATATATTTT
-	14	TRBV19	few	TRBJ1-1	CASSIGTWGTEAFF	TGTGCCAGTAGTATAGGTACTTGGGGCACTGAAGCTTTCTTT
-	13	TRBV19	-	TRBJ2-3	CASSIVNTDTQYF	TGTGCCAGTAGTATAGTCAACACAGATACGCAGTATTTT
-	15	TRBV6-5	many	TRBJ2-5	CASSYSVDGRETQYF	TGTGCCAGCAGTTACTCGGTCGACGGGCGAGAGACCCAGTACTTC